The T cell receptor beta chain under discussion was sequenced for a study of T cell responses to AZD1222 COVID-19 vaccine. General study points: Repertoires were obtained only post-peak T cell response. Increased Spike-specific TCR breadth and depth were observed after two AZD1222 doses. The donor group comprised mostly white British people and more females; the analysis possibly underestimated clonal diversity.

The ends were cut back, 2 bases at V and 2 bases at J, with 15 bases in the middle. This CDR3 comprises 16 residues. Looked up from germline, CDR1 is MNHEY and CDR2 is SVGAGI. Note on this clone: The antigen remains unidentified.

TCRdb keeps only in-frame clones here, not all; method: immunoSEQ multiplex PCR. The table for this sample gives about 140,000 clones. Sequencing used peripheral blood. This clonotype originated in an adult in good health. The chain uses TRBV6-5 and TRBJ1-2; no clear D gene. The CDR3 protein is CASSYAYLAGNYGYTF. DNA for the CDR3: TGTGCCAGCAGTTACGCTTATCTGGCCGGAAACTATGGCTACACCTTC.